The clone carrying this T cell receptor beta chain was seen many times. The antigen is not known. The entry originates in a study of early T cells in non-severe SARS-CoV-2 infection. The overall study: It was bulk RNA from unsorted whole blood that was sequenced, and the chains were unpaired. Overall study results and limits: VDJdb matching skewed toward anti-spike CD8 responses, missing private and CD4 specificities.

As part of library construction, unique molecular identifiers were attached to individual cDNA molecules. TCRdb used MiXCR to reprocess the 5' RACE reads, holding one entry per CDR3 protein. The sample has 35,000 to 40,000 distinct CDR3 sequences, 5.8% seen once. The CDR3 spans 17 residues. Between the trimmed V and J ends, which lost 0 bases and 0 bases, there was a span of 11 bases. The germline V gene encodes CDR1 MGHRA and CDR2 YSYEKL. The rearrangement links TRBV4-1 to TRBJ2-2; D remains unclear. Source material: whole blood. This TCR came from an adult who was a healthcare worker with PCR-confirmed SARS-CoV-2 infection or an uninfected control (not recorded which). CDR3 bases: TGCGCCAGCAGCCAAGATAGGACCCGGACGAACACCGGGGAGCTGTTTTTT. This encodes CASSQDRTRTNTGELFF.